Each of the 8 T cell receptor beta chains below was sequenced from the same sample in a study of CXCR3-negative and CXCR3-positive naive CD8 T cells. With UMI labels, 5' RACE was used to prepare the TRB cDNA libraries. Reanalyzing the 5' RACE reads, TCRdb keeps one entry per CDR3 protein, without DNA. The specimen's table records about 43,000 distinct CDR3 sequences. Sequences were obtained from memory CD8+ T cells from blood. The source of these receptors is a human donor in good health. Some clones in this sample may be carry-over from other donors' samples.

This rearrangement joins TRBV6-2 or TRBV6-3 to TRBJ1-2. This CDR3 is built from 14 residues. Germline CDR1 is MNHEY and CDR2 is SVGEGT. The CDR3 spells CASSYSESNYGYTF.

The chain couples TRBV6-2 or TRBV6-3 to TRBJ2-1. The CDR3 has 11 amino acids. Germline V gene data show CDR1 as MNHEY and CDR2 as SVGEGT. The chain's CDR3 is CASSSLGIQFF.

This chain joins TRBV4-3 and TRBJ2-7; checking the TCRdb D call of TRBD2 is not possible without DNA. Germline-derived CDR1 and CDR2 are LGHNA and YSLEER. The CDR3 has 15 residues. The CDR3 region is CASSQEDGLSYEQYF.

The CDR3 protein is CASSLRGIGYEQYF. The gene calls are TRBV11-3 and TRBJ2-7. There are 14 residues in the CDR3. Germline V gene sequence: CDR1 SGHNT, CDR2 YENEEA.

V gene TRBV15 combines with J gene TRBJ1-5; TCRdb picks TRBD1, but there is no DNA to check that call. The CDR3 length is 15 residues. Germline V gives CDR1 LNHNV, CDR2 YYDKDF (reference sequence). CDR3 sequence reads: CATSRGGGSNQPQHF.

V usage is TRBV29-1 and J usage is TRBJ1-1. The CDR3 totals 12 residues. Germline CDR1 reads SQVTM; CDR2 reads ANQGSEA. CDR3 sequence: CSVVARPYEAFF.

V and J are TRBV28 and TRBJ2-1. The CDR3 consists of 15 residues. CDR1 is MDHEN and CDR2 is SYDVKM in the germline V gene. The chain's CDR3 is CASSFRGSSYNEQFF.

V and J are TRBV7-9 and TRBJ2-7; TCRdb calls TRBD2, which cannot be checked without DNA. The CDR3 runs 16 residues. The germline V gene encodes CDR1 SEHNR and CDR2 FQNEAQ (reference sequence). The CDR3 region is CASSSGLAGAPYEQYF. Full variable domain (rest looked up from reference TRBV7-9 and TRBJ2-7): DTGVSQNPRHKITKRGQNVTFRCDPISEHNRLYWYRQTLGQGPEFLTYFQNEAQLEKSRLLSDRFSAERPKGSFSTLEIQRTEQGDSAMYLCASSSGLAGAPYEQYFGPGTRLTVT.